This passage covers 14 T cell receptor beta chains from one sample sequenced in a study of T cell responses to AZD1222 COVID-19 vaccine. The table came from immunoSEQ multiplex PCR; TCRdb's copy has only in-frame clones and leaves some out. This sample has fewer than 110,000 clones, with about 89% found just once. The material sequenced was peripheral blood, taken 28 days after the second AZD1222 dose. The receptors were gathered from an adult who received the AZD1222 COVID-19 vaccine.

CDR3 in amino acids: CASRSQGAGEKLFF. In nucleotides, the CDR3 is TGTGCCAGCAGATCGCAGGGGGCTGGGGAAAAACTGTTTTTT. The genes are TRBV28 and TRBJ1-4; TRBD1 aligns across 8 bases. Germline V gene data show CDR1 as MDHEN and CDR2 as SYDVKM. Losses at the gene ends were 6 bases for V and 8 bases for J; bases not matched to a gene: 8. This CDR3 has 14 residues.

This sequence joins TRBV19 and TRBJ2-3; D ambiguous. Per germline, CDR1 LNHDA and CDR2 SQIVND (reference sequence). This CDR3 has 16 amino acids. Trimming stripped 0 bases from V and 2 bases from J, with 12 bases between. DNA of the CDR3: TGTGCCAGTAGTATAGACCCCCTCCAAGTCACAGATACGCAGTATTTT. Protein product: CASSIDPLQVTDTQYF.

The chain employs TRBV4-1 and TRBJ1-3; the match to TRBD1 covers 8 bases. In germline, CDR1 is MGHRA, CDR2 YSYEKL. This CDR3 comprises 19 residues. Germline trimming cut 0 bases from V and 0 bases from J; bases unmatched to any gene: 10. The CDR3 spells CASSQDTVTGVYSGNTIYF. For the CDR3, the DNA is TGCGCCAGCAGCCAAGATACGGTGACAGGGGTATACTCTGGAAACACCATATATTTT.

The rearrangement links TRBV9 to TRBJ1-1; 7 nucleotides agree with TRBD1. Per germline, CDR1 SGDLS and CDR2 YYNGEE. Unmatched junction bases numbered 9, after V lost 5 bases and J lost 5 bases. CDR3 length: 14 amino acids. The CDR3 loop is CASRTHRGETEAFF. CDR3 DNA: TGTGCCAGCAGGACCCACAGGGGAGAAACTGAAGCTTTCTTT.

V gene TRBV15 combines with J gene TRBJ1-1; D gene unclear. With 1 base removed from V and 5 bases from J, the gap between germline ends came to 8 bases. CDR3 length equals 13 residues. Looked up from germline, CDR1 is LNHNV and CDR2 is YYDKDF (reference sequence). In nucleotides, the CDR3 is TGTGCCACCAGCAGAGGGGCCAGGACTGAAGCTTTCTTT. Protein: CATSRGARTEAFF. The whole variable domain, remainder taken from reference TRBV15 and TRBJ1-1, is DAMVIQNPRYQVTQFGKPVTLSCSQTLNHNVMYWYQQKSSQAPKLLFHYYDKDFNNEADTPDNFQSRRPNTSFCFLDIRSPGLGDTAMYLCATSRGARTEAFFGQGTRLTVV.

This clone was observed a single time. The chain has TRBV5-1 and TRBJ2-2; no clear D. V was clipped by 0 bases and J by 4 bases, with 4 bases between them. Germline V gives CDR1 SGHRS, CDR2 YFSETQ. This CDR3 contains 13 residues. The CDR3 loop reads CASSLELTGELFF. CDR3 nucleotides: TGCGCCAGCAGCTTGGAACTCACCGGGGAGCTGTTTTTT.

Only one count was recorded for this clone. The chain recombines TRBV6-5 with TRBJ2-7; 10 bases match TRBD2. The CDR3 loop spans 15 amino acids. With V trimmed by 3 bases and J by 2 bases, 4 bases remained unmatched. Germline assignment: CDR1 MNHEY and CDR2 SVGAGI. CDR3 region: CASSYLAGDAYEQYF. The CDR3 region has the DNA TGTGCCAGCAGTTATCTAGCGGGGGATGCCTACGAGCAGTACTTC.

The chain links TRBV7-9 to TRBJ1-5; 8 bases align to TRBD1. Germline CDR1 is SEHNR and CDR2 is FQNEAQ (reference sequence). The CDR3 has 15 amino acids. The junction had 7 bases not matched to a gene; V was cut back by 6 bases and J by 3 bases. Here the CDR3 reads CASRDDRGPNQPQHF. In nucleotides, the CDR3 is TGTGCCAGCAGAGACGACAGGGGCCCCAATCAGCCCCAGCATTTT.

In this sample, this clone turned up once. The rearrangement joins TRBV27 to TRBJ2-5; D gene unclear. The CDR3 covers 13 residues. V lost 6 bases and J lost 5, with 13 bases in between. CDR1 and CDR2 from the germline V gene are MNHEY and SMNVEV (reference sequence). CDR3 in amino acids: CASRDRWYETQYF. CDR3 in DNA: TGTGCCAGCAGGGATAGATGGTATGAGACCCAGTACTTC.

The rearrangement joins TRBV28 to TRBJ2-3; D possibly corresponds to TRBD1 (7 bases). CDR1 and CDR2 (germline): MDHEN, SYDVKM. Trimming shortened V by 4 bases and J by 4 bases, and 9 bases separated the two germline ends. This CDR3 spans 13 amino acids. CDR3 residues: CASSSRGADTQYF. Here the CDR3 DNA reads TGTGCCAGCAGTTCCAGGGGGGCAGATACGCAGTATTTT.

The CDR3 loop reads CASSARIAGAREQFF. The CDR3 DNA follows: TGTGCCAGCAGCGCTAGAATAGCGGGAGCGAGGGAGCAGTTCTTC. The chain is built from TRBV11-2 and TRBJ2-1; 9 nucleotides match TRBD2. Trimming took 5 bases from V and 10 from J; bases not matched to a gene: 12. The CDR3 is made up of 15 amino acids. Germline-derived CDR1 and CDR2 are SGHAT and FQNNGV.

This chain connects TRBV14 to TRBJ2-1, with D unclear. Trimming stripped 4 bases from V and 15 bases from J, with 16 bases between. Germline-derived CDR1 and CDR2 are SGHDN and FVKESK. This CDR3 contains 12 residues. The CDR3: CASSPGHGPRFF. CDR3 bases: TGTGCCAGCAGCCCCGGGCACGGGCCCAGGTTCTTC.

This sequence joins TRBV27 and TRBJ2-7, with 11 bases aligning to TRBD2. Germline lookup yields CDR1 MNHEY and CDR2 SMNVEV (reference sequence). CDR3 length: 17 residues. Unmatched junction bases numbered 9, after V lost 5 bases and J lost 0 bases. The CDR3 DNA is TGTGCCAGCAGTCCGAAGGCCCTAGCGGGGGGCTCCTACGAGCAGTACTTC. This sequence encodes CASSPKALAGGSYEQYF.

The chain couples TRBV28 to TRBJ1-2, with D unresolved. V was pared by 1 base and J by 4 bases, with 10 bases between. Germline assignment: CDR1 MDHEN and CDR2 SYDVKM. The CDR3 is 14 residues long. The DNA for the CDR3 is TGTGCCAGCAGTTTATTCACCGGGTCCTATGGCTACACCTTC. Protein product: CASSLFTGSYGYTF.